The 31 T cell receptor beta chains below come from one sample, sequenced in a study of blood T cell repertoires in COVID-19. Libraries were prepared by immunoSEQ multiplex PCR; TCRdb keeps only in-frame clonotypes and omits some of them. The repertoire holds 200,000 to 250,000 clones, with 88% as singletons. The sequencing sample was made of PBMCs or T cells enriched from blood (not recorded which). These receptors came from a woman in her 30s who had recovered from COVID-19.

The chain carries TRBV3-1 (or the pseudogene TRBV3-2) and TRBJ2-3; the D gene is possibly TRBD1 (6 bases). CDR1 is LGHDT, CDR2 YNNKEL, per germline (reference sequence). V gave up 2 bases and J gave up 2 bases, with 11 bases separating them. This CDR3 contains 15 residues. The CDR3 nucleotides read TGTGCCAGCAGCCAAAACAGGGCACCCACAGATACGCAGTATTTT. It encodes CASSQNRAPTDTQYF.

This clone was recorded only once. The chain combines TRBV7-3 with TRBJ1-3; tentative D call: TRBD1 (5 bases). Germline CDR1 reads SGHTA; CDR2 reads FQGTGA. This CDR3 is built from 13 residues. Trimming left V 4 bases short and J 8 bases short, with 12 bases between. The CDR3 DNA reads TGTGCCAGCAGCTCCACCCGGGGGGACACCATATATTTT. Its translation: CASSSTRGDTIYF.

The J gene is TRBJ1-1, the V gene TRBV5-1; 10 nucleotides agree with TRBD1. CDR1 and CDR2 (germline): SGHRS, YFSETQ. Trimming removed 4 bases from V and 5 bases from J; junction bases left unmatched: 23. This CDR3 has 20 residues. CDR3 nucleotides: TGCGCCAGCAGCCCGGGCACGGCGGACAGGGGGGGGCTTGCGAGAACTGAAGCTTTCTTT. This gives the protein CASSPGTADRGGLARTEAFF. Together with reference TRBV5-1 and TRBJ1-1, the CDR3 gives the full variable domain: KAGVTQTPRYLIKTRGQQVTLSCSPISGHRSVSWYQQTPGQGLQFLFEYFSETQRNKGNFPGRFSGRQFSNSRSEMNVSTLELGDSALYLCASSPGTADRGGLARTEAFFGQGTRLTVV.

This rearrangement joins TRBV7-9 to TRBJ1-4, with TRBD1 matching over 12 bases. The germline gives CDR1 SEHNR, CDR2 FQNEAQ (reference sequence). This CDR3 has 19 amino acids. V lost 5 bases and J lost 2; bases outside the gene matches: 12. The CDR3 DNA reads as TGTGCCAGCAGCGCACCGGGGACAGGGGGCTCTGGGACTAATGAAAAACTGTTTTTT. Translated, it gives CASSAPGTGGSGTNEKLFF.

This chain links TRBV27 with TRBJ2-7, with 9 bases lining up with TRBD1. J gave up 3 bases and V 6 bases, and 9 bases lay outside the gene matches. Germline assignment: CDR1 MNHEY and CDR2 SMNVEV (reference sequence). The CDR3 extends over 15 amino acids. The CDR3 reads CASRVRLDRGYEQYF. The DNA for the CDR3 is TGTGCCAGCAGGGTACGCTTGGACAGGGGCTACGAGCAGTACTTC.

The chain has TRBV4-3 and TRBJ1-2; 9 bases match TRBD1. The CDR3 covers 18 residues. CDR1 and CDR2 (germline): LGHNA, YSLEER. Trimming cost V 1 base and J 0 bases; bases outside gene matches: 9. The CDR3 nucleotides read TGCGCCAGCAGCCAAGCCGCCGGGACAGGGATAGCTAACTATGGCTACACCTTC. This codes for CASSQAAGTGIANYGYTF.

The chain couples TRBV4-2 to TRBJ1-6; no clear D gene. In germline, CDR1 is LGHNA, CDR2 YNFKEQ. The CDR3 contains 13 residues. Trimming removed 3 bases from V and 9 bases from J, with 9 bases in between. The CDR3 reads CASSQPSSSPLHF. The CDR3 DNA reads TGTGCCAGCAGCCAGCCCTCGAGTTCACCCCTCCACTTT.

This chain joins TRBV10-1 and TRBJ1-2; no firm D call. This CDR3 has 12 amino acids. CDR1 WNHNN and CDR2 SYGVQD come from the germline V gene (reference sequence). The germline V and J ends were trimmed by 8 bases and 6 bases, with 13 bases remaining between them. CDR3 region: CASQYWSDGYTF. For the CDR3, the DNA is TGCGCCAGCCAGTATTGGTCAGATGGCTACACCTTC.

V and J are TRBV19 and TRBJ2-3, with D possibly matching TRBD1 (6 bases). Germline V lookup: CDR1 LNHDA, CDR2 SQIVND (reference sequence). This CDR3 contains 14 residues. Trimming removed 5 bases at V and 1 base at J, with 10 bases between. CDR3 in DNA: TGTGCCAGTAGTTATTGGACAGGCACAGATACGCAGTATTTT. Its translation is CASSYWTGTDTQYF.

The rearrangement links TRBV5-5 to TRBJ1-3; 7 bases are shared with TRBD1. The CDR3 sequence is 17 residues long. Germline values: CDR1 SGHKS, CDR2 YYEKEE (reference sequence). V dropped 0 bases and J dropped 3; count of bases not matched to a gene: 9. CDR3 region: CASSLVHGRGDGNTIYF. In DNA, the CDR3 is TGTGCCAGCAGCTTGGTTCACGGCAGGGGGGATGGAAACACCATATATTTT.

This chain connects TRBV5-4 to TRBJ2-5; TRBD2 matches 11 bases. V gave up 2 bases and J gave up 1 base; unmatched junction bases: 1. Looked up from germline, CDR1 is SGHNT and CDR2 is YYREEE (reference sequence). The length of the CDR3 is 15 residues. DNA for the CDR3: TGTGCCAGCAGCTTTAGCGGGGGGGCCCAAGAGACCCAGTACTTC. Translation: CASSFSGGAQETQYF.

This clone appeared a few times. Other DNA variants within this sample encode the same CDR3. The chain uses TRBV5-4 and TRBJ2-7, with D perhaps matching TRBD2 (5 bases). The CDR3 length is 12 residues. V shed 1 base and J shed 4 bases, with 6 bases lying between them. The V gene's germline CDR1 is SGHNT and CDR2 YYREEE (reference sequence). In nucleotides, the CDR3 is TGTGCCAGCAGCTTGTCGGGGTACGAGCAGTACTTC. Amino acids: CASSLSGYEQYF.

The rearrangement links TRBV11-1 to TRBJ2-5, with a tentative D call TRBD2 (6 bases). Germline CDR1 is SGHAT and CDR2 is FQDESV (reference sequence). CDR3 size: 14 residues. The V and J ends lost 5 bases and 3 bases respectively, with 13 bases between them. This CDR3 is CASSPLGGKETQYF. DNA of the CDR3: TGTGCCAGCAGCCCTCTGGGGGGAAAAGAGACCCAGTACTTC.

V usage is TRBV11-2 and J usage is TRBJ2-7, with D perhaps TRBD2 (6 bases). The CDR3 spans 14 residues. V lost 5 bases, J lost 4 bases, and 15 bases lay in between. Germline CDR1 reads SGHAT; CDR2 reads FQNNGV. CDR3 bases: TGTGCCAGCAGCGCGGGACTCACTTCATACGAGCAGTACTTC. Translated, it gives CASSAGLTSYEQYF.

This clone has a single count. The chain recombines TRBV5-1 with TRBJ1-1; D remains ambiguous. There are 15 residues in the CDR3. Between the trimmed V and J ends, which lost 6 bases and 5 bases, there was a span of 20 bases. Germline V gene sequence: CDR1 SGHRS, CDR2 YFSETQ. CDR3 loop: CASNRGIQSPTEAFF. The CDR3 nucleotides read TGCGCCAGCAATAGAGGTATTCAATCCCCAACTGAAGCTTTCTTT.

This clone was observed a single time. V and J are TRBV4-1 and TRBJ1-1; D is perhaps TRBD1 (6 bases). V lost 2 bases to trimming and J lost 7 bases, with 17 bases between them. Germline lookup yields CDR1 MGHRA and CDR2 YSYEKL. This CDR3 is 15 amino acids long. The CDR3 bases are TGCGCCAGCAGCCAAAAACCCGACAGGAGAGATGAAGCTTTCTTT. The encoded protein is CASSQKPDRRDEAFF.

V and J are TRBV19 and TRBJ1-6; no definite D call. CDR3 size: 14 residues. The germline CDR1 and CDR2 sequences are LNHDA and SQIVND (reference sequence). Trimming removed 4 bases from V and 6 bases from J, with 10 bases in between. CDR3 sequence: CASSRAGVNSPLHF. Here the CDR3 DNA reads TGTGCCAGTAGTAGGGCAGGTGTTAATTCACCCCTCCACTTT.

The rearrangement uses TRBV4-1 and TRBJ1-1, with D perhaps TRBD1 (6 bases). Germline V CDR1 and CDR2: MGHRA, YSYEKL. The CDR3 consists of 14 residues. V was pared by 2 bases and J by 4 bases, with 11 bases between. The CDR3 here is CASSQSPQGTEAFF. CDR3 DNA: TGCGCCAGCAGCCAATCTCCACAGGGCACTGAAGCTTTCTTT.

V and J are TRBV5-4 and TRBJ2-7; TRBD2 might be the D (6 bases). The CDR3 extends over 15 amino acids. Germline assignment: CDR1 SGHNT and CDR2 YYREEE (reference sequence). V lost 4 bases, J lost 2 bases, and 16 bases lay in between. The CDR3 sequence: CASSTAGWGAYEQYF. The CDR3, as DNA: TGTGCCAGCAGCACTGCCGGGTGGGGGGCCTACGAGCAGTACTTC.

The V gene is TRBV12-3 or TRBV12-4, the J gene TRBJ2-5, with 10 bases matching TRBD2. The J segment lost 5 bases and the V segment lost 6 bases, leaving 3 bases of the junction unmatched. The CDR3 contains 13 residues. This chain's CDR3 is CASSTGLAETQYF. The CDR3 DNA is TGTGCCAGCAGCACGGGACTAGCGGAGACCCAGTACTTC.

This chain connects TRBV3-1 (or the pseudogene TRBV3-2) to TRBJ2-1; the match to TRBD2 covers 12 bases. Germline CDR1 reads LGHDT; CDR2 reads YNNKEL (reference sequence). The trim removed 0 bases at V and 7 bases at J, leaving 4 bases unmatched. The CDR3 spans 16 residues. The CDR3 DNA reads TGTGCCAGCAGCCAAGATACTAGCGGGGGGCATAATGAGCAGTTCTTC. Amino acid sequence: CASSQDTSGGHNEQFF.

CDR3 coding DNA: TGCGCCAGCAGCGAGTACAGGGGGCTGGCTGGAAACACCATATATTTT. Its protein product is CASSEYRGLAGNTIYF. The rearrangement links TRBV5-1 to TRBJ1-3; TRBD1 matches at 9 bases. After removal of 4 bases from V and 2 bases from J, the junction contained 7 bases not matched to a gene. Germline CDR1 and CDR2: SGHRS and YFSETQ. The CDR3 totals 16 residues.

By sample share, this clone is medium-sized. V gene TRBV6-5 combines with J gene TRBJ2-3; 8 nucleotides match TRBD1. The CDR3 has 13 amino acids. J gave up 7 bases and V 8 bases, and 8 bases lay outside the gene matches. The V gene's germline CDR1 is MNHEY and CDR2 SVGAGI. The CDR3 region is CASVGTGLNTQYF. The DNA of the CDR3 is TGTGCCAGCGTCGGGACAGGCCTGAATACGCAGTATTTT.

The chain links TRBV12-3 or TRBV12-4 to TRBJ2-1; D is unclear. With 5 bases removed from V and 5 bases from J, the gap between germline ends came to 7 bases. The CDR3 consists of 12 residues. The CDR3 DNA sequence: TGTGCCAGCAGTCAAAGAGACAATGAGCAGTTCTTC. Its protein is CASSQRDNEQFF.

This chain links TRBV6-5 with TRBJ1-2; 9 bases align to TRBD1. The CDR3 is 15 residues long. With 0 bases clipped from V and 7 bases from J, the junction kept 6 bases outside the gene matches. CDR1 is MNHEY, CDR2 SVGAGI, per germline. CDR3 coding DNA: TGTGCCAGCAGTTACTCTCGACAGGGGGAAGGTGGCTACACCTTC. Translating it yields CASSYSRQGEGGYTF.

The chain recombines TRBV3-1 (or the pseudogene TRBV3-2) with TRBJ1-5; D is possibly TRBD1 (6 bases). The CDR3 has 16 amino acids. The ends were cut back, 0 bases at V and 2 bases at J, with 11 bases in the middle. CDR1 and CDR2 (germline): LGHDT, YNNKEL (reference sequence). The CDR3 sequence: CASSQEGAARNQPQHF. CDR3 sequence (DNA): TGTGCCAGCAGCCAAGAGGGGGCCGCTCGCAATCAGCCCCAGCATTTT.

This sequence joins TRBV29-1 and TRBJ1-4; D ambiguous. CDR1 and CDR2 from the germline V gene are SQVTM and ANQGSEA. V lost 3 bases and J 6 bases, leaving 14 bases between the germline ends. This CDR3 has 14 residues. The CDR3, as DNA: TGCAGCGTTGATGATGCAGGAATGGATGAAAAACTGTTTTTT. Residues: CSVDDAGMDEKLFF.

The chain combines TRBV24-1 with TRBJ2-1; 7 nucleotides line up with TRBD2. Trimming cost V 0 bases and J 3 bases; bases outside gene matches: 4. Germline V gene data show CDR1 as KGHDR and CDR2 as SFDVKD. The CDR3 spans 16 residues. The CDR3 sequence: CATSDLRTRNYNEQFF. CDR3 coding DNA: TGTGCCACCAGTGATTTGAGGACTAGAAACTACAATGAGCAGTTCTTC.

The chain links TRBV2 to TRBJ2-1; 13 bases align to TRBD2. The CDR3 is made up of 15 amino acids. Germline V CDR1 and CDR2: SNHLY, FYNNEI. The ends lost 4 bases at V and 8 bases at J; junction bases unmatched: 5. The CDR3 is CASSGPLAGGHEQFF. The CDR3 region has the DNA TGTGCCAGCAGTGGCCCACTAGCGGGGGGGCATGAGCAGTTCTTC.

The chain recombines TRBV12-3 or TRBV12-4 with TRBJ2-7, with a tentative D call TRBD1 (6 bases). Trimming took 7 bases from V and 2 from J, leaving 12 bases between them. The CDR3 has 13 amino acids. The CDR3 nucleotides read TGTGCCAGCACTCGGACAGATCCCTACGAGCAGTACTTC. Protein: CASTRTDPYEQYF.

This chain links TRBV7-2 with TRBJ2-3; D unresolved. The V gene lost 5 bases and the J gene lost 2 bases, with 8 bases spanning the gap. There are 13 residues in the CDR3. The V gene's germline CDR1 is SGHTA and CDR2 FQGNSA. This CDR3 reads CASSLLSTDTQYF. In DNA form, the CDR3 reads TGTGCCAGCAGCCTCCTATCCACAGATACGCAGTATTTT. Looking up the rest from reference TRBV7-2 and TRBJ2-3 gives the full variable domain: GAGVSQSPSNKVTEKGKDVELRCDPISGHTALYWYRQSLGQGLEFLIYFQGNSAPDKSGLPSDRFSAERTGGSVSTLTIQRTQQEDSAVYLCASSLLSTDTQYFGPGTRLTVL.